The present TCR beta chain was sequenced within a study of T cells in Graves' hyperthyroidism and ophthalmopathy. This clonotype turned up a few times. Antigen unknown. Broader study findings: By a 13 V-J model, ophthalmopathy was set apart from stable hyperthyroidism. The model foresaw ophthalmopathy a median about 6.1 months prior to onset.

Researchers defined stable Graves' hyperthyroidism as no ophthalmopathy progression within 18 months. Among the patients, aged 18 to 65, hyperthyroidism was newly diagnosed and had lasted under 2 months. The TCR beta CDR3 regions underwent amplification using RNA transcripts as the source. The primer set for the first-round RT-PCR of the TCR CDR3 was HTBI. In TCRdb, the multiplex PCR reads were re-called with MiXCR into one record per CDR3 protein. The sample carries approximately 700,000 distinct CDR3 sequences, roughly 15% recorded once. The CDR3 is made up of 16 amino acids. Deletions cut 3 bases from V and 0 bases from J, with 12 bases between. Germline loops: CDR1 SGHTA, CDR2 FQGNSA.

The source of this sequence is a man between 18 and 29 years old with Graves' hyperthyroidism. The sequenced sample was blood. This rearrangement joins TRBV7-2 to TRBJ1-5; D is possibly TRBD1 (6 bases). CDR3: CASSFGQTFSNQPQHF. In DNA form, the CDR3 reads TGTGCCAGCAGCTTCGGACAGACCTTTAGCAATCAGCCCCAGCATTTT.